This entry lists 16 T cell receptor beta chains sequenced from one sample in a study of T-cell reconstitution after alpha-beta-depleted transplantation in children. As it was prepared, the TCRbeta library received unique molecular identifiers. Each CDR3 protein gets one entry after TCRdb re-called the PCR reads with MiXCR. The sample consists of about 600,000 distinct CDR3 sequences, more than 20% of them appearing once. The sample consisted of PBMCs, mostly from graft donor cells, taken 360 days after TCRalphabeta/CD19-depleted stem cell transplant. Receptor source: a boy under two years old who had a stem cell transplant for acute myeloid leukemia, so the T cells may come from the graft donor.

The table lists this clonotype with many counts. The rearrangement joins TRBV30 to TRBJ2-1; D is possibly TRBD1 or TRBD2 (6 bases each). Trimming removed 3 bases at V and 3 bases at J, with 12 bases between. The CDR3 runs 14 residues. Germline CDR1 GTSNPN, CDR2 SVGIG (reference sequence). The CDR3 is CAWSPGAGYNEQFF. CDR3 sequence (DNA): TGTGCCTGGAGCCCGGGGGCCGGCTACAATGAGCAGTTCTTC. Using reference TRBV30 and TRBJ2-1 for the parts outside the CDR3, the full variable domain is SQTIHQWPATLVQPVGSPLSLECTVEGTSNPNLYWYRQAAGRGLQLLFYSVGIGQISSEVPQNLSASRPQDRQFILSSKKLLLSDSGFYLCAWSPGAGYNEQFFGPGTRLTVL.

The CDR3 loop reads CSAPAGSDISYNEQFF. CDR3 DNA sequence: TGCAGTGCCCCGGCGGGGTCGGACATCTCCTACAATGAGCAGTTCTTC. The gene calls are TRBV20-1 and TRBJ2-1, with D perhaps matching TRBD2 (6 bases). Trimming pared 6 bases from V and 0 bases from J, leaving 18 bases between. Germline lookup yields CDR1 DFQATT and CDR2 SNEGSKA (reference sequence). The CDR3 is made up of 16 amino acids.

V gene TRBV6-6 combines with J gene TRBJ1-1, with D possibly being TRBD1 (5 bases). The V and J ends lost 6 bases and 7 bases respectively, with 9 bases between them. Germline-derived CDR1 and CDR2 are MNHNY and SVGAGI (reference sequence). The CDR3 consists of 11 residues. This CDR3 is CASSDGGEAFF. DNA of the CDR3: TGTGCCAGCAGCGACGGGGGTGAAGCTTTCTTT.

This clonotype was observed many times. The CDR3: CASSRDSGYQPQHF. Here the CDR3 DNA reads TGTGCCAGCTCAAGGGACAGTGGCTATCAGCCCCAGCATTTT. J is TRBJ1-5 and V is TRBV7-6; 7 bases line up with TRBD1. Germline V lookup: CDR1 SGHVS, CDR2 FNYEAQ. The CDR3 runs 14 residues. V dropped 8 bases and J dropped 5; count of bases not matched to a gene: 9.

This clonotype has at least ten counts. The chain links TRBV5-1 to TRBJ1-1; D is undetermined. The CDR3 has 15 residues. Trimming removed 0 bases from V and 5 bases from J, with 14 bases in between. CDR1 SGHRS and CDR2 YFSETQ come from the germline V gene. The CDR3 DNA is TGCGCCAGCAGCTTGGAAGGCGTGGGTTGGACTGAAGCTTTCTTT. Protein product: CASSLEGVGWTEAFF.

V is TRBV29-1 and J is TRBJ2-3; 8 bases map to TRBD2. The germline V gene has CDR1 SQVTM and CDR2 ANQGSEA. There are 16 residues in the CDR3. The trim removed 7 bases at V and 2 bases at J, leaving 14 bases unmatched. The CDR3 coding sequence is TGCAGCGCTGACGGATTAGCGGGGAGCCACACAGATACGCAGTATTTT. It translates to CSADGLAGSHTDTQYF.

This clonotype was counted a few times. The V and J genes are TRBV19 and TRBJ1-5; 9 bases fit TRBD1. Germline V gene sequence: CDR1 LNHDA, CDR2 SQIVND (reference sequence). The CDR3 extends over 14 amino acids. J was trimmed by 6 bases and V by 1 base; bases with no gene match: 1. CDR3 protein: CASSIVDRGQPQHF. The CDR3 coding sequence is TGTGCCAGTAGTATAGTGGACAGGGGTCAGCCCCAGCATTTT.

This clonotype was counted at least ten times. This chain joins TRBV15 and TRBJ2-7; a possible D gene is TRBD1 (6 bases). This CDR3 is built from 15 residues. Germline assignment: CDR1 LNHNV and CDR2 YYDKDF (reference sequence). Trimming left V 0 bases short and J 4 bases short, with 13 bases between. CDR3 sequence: CATSRDPGQGYEQYF. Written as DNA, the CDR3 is TGTGCCACCAGCAGAGACCCGGGGCAGGGGTACGAGCAGTACTTC.

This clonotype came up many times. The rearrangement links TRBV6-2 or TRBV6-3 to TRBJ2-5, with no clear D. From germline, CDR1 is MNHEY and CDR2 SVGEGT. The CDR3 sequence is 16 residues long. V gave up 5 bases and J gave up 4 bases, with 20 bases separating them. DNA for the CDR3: TGTGCCAGCAGTCAGCGCGCTGGGATAAGGAGAGAGACCCAGTACTTC. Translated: CASSQRAGIRRETQYF.

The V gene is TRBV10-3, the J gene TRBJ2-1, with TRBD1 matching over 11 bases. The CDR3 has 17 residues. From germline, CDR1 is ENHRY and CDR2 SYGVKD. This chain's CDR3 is CAGGRDRGAKFYNEQFF. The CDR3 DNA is TGTGCTGGCGGTAGGGACAGGGGGGCAAAATTCTACAATGAGCAGTTCTTC.

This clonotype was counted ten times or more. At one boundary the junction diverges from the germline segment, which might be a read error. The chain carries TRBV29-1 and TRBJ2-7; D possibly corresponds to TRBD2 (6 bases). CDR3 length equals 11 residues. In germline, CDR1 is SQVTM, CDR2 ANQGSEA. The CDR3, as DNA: TGCAGCGTTGAATTTGCAGGCGGGGTAGGATTC. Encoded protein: CSVEFAGGVGF.

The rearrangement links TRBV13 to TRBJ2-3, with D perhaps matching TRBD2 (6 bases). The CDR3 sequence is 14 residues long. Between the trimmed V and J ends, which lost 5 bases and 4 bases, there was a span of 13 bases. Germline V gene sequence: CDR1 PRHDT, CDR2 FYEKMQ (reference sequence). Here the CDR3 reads CASSLAIGPDTQYF. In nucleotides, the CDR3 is TGTGCCAGCAGCCTAGCGATAGGTCCAGATACGCAGTATTTT.

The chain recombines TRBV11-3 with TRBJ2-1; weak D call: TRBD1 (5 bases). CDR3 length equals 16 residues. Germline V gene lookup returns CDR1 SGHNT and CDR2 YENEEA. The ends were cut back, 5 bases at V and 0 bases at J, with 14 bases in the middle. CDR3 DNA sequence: TGTGCCAGCAGCCCAGACAGCTTGAGCTCCTACAATGAGCAGTTCTTC. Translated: CASSPDSLSSYNEQFF.

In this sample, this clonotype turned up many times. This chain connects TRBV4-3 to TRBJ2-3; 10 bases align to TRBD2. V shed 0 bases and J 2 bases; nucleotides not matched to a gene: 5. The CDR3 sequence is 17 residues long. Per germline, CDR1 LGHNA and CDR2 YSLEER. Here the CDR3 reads CASSQDRAGGITDTQYF. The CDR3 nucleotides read TGCGCCAGCAGCCAAGATCGAGCGGGGGGGATCACAGATACGCAGTATTTT.

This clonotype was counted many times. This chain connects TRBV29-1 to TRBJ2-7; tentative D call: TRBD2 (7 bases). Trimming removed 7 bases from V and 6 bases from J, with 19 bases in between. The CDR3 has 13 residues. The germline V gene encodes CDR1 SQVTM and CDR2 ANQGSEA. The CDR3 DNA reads TGCAGCGCCACCAGGGGAGGGACAAGCGAGCAGTACTTC. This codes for CSATRGGTSEQYF.

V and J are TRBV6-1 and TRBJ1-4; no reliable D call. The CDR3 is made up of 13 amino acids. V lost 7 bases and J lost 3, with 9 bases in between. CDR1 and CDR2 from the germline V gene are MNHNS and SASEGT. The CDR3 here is CASKEPPNEKLFF. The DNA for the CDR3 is TGTGCCAGCAAGGAGCCCCCTAATGAAAAACTGTTTTTT.